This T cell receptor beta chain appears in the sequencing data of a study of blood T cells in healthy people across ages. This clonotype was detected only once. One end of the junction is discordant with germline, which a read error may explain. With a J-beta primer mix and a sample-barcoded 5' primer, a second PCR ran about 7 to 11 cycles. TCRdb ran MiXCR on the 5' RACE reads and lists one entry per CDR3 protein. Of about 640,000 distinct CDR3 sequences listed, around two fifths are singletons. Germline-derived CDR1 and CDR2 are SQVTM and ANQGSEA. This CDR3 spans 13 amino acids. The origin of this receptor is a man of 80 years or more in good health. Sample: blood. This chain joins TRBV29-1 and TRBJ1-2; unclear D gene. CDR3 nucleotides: TGCAGCGTTGGCGACGAGGGCTACTATGACTACACCTTC. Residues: CSVGDEGYYDYTF.